A single sample gave rise to the 26 T cell receptor beta chains below, sequenced in a study of regulatory T cells in long-lasting Graves disease. Time point here: persistent/refractory GD, antithyroid drugs over 5 years with positive TRAb. Preparation of the TCR library used RNA extracted from PBMCs. In building TCR beta libraries, iRepertoire HTBI primers were used together with Arm-PCR of CDR3 regions. One entry per CDR3 protein, called by TCRdb with MiXCR from the multiplex PCR reads. The profile shows 400,000 to 500,000 distinct CDR3 sequences, 21% of them singletons. The sequences come from peripheral blood mononuclear cells (PBMCs), collected when the disease was refractory, from a patient treated with antithyroid drugs. The receptors here all came from a female donor with Graves disease.

The V call is TRBV19, the J call TRBJ2-7; 10 bases agree with TRBD1. Looked up from germline, CDR1 is LNHDA and CDR2 is SQIVND (reference sequence). The CDR3 sequence is 13 residues long. The V and J ends lost 5 bases and 6 bases, in that order; junction bases with no gene match: 4. The CDR3 loop reads CASSPGTGAEQYF. The CDR3 DNA follows: TGTGCCAGTAGTCCCGGGACAGGGGCCGAGCAGTACTTC. The variable domain in full, completed from reference TRBV19 and TRBJ2-7, reads DGGITQSPKYLFRKEGQNVTLSCEQNLNHDAMYWYRQDPGQGLRLIYYSQIVNDFQKGDIAEGYSVSREKKESFPLTVTSAQKNPTAFYLCASSPGTGAEQYFGPGTRLTVT.

This clonotype has more than one count but fewer than ten. The chain employs TRBV27 and TRBJ2-3, with D possibly being TRBD2 (5 bases). The length of the CDR3 is 15 residues. Germline V CDR1 and CDR2: MNHEY, SMNVEV (reference sequence). V lost 5 bases to trimming and J lost 3 bases, with 15 bases between them. CDR3 coding DNA: TGTGCCAGCAGTCCAATGTGGGAGTTTACAGATACGCAGTATTTT. As protein: CASSPMWEFTDTQYF.

The rearrangement uses TRBV5-6 and TRBJ2-7, with D tentatively TRBD1 (6 bases). The V end lost 1 base, the J end lost 2 bases, and 10 bases lay between the germline ends. The germline gives CDR1 SGHDT, CDR2 YYEEEE. This CDR3 is built from 14 residues. Written as DNA, the CDR3 is TGTGCCAGCAGCTTGCGACAGGTAACCTACGAGCAGTACTTC. Its translation: CASSLRQVTYEQYF.

The gene calls are TRBV28 and TRBJ2-1, with 7 bases that match TRBD2. CDR3 length: 17 residues. J was trimmed by 6 bases and V by 8 bases; bases with no gene match: 19. Germline CDR1 MDHEN, CDR2 SYDVKM. The CDR3 reads CASDLRSGGSRANEQFF. The CDR3 DNA is TGTGCCAGCGATTTGAGGTCAGGCGGGAGTCGGGCCAATGAGCAGTTCTTC.

This clonotype was seen ten or more times. V gene TRBV19 combines with J gene TRBJ1-5, with 8 bases matching TRBD1. The germline gives CDR1 LNHDA, CDR2 SQIVND (reference sequence). V lost 0 bases to trimming and J lost 4 bases; unmatched junction nucleotides: 5. The CDR3 sequence is 16 residues long. The DNA for the CDR3 is TGTGCCAGTAGTATAGATCGACAGGGGCGTAATCAGCCCCAGCATTTT. Amino acid sequence: CASSIDRQGRNQPQHF.

The gene calls are TRBV11-2 and TRBJ2-7; 7 bases line up with TRBD2. V lost 1 base and J lost 0; bases outside the gene matches: 6. CDR3 size: 16 residues. Germline assignment: CDR1 SGHAT and CDR2 FQNNGV. As DNA, the CDR3 is TGTGCCAGCAGCTTAGGGACTAGTGGGGACTCCTACGAGCAGTACTTC. It is translated as CASSLGTSGDSYEQYF.

The chain carries TRBV20-1 and TRBJ2-3; 9 bases match TRBD2. Trimming removed 5 bases from V and 0 bases from J; junction bases left unmatched: 6. The CDR3 runs to 15 residues. CDR1 DFQATT and CDR2 SNEGSKA come from the germline V gene (reference sequence). The CDR3 protein is CSADLAGISTDTQYF. DNA for the CDR3: TGCAGTGCTGACCTAGCGGGGATTAGCACAGATACGCAGTATTTT.

This clonotype was recorded a few times. The chain links TRBV5-1 to TRBJ1-4, with 8 nucleotides matching TRBD1. CDR1 is SGHRS and CDR2 is YFSETQ in the germline V gene. V shed 4 bases and J 7 bases; nucleotides not matched to a gene: 6. This CDR3 has 14 amino acids. The CDR3 DNA follows: TGCGCCAGCAGCCCCGGACAGGGTGTTGAAAAACTGTTTTTT. Its protein is CASSPGQGVEKLFF.

This clonotype appeared a single time. V and J are TRBV7-9 and TRBJ2-3; 11 bases are a match to TRBD2. The CDR3 spans 16 residues. Germline trimming cut 5 bases from V and 0 bases from J; bases unmatched to any gene: 4. Germline-derived CDR1 and CDR2 are SEHNR and FQNEAQ (reference sequence). The CDR3 DNA reads TGTGCCAGCAGCCTCGGGACTAGCGGTAGCACAGATACGCAGTATTTT. Amino acids: CASSLGTSGSTDTQYF.

This clonotype has ten or more counts. One end of the junction does not line up with germline, which may come from a read error. The rearrangement links TRBV12-3 or TRBV12-4 to TRBJ2-7; 10 bases map to TRBD1. The CDR3 sequence is 13 residues long. The CDR3 region is CASSPGQGHEQYF. CDR3 DNA: TGCGCCAGCAGTCCGGGACAGGGGCACGAGCAGTACTTC.

The sample holds a few counts of this clonotype. The chain uses TRBV10-2 and TRBJ2-7, with 11 bases aligning to TRBD1. V lost 8 bases, J lost 6 bases, and 6 bases stayed unmatched. The CDR3 has 13 amino acids. Germline CDR1 is WSHSY and CDR2 is SAAADI. CDR3 sequence reads: CASWTGGLSEQYF. In nucleotides, the CDR3 is TGCGCCAGCTGGACAGGGGGCTTGAGCGAGCAGTACTTC.

Many counts were recorded for this clonotype. CDR3 nucleotides: TGTGCCAGCAGCTTAGCGCTGGAGAACGGGGAGCTGTTTTTT. It codes for CASSLALENGELFF. The chain carries TRBV7-6 and TRBJ2-2; D is unclear. The CDR3 spans 14 residues. Germline loops: CDR1 SGHVS, CDR2 FNYEAQ. V lost 0 bases and J 7 bases, leaving 9 bases between the germline ends.

The V gene is TRBV20-1, the J gene TRBJ2-7, with 14 bases fitting TRBD2. The ends lost 4 bases at V and 3 bases at J; junction bases unmatched: 8. Germline CDR1 and CDR2: DFQATT and SNEGSKA (reference sequence). The CDR3 is made up of 16 amino acids. CDR3 DNA: TGCAGTGCTAAGGGACTAGCGGGAGCGTCGGGCTACGAGCAGTACTTC. Protein sequence: CSAKGLAGASGYEQYF.

This chain connects TRBV27 to TRBJ2-7; 9 bases align to TRBD2. V trimming: 10 bases; J trimming: 4 bases; junction bases outside the gene matches: 5. CDR1 MNHEY and CDR2 SMNVEV come from the germline V gene (reference sequence). The CDR3 covers 12 residues. The CDR3 coding sequence is TGTGCCACCAAGGGACTAGCTTACGAGCAGTACTTC. It translates to CATKGLAYEQYF.

The chain joins TRBV19 to TRBJ1-2, with unresolved D. This CDR3 has 15 residues. CDR1 is LNHDA, CDR2 SQIVND, per germline (reference sequence). Trimming removed 10 bases from V and 4 bases from J, with 22 bases in between. The CDR3 coding sequence is TGTGCCACCCAAGATTTGGCAGGACTCCTCTATGGCTACACCTTC. Residues: CATQDLAGLLYGYTF.

Ten or more counts support this clonotype. The rearrangement joins TRBV6-2 or TRBV6-3 to TRBJ1-2; D unresolved. Trimming left V 5 bases short and J 7 bases short, with 11 bases between. The CDR3 loop spans 12 amino acids. The germline CDR1 and CDR2 sequences are MNHEY and SVGEGT. The CDR3 DNA reads TGTGCCAGCAGTGAAACGGCAGTTGGCTACACCTTC. Translation gives CASSETAVGYTF.

This clonotype was recorded many times. The chain carries TRBV28 and TRBJ2-4, with D unresolved. CDR3 length: 13 residues. The V end was cut by 3 bases, the J end by 4 bases, with 7 bases between. The germline gives CDR1 MDHEN, CDR2 SYDVKM. The CDR3 here is CASSFDGKNIQYF. The CDR3 region has the DNA TGTGCCAGCAGTTTTGACGGGAAAAACATTCAGTACTTC.

This clonotype showed up just a few times. This chain uses TRBV7-2 with TRBJ1-1, with D possibly being TRBD1 (5 bases). There are 15 residues in the CDR3. Germline-derived CDR1 and CDR2 are SGHTA and FQGNSA. V lost 1 base and J 2 bases, leaving 11 bases between the germline ends. Here the CDR3 DNA reads TGTGCCAGCAGCTTAGTAGGGACGGACAACACTGAAGCTTTCTTT. Encoded protein: CASSLVGTDNTEAFF.

This clonotype was counted at least ten times. This chain uses TRBV2 with TRBJ2-2, with D perhaps TRBD1 (6 bases). Germline loops: CDR1 SNHLY, CDR2 FYNNEI. There are 15 residues in the CDR3. The V end lost 6 bases, the J end lost 2 bases, and 13 bases lay between the germline ends. The chain's CDR3 is CASSEQGINTGELFF. The CDR3, as DNA: TGTGCCAGCAGCGAACAGGGCATAAACACCGGGGAGCTGTTTTTT. Drawing the rest from reference TRBV2 and TRBJ2-2, the complete variable domain is EPEVTQTPSHQVTQMGQEVILRCVPISNHLYFYWYRQILGQKVEFLVSFYNNEISEKSEIFDDQFSVERPDGSNFTLKIRSTKLEDSAMYFCASSEQGINTGELFFGEGSRLTVL.

Comment on this clonotype: One base away lies a much larger clone, so this may be a sequencing read error. The chain joins TRBV27 to TRBJ1-6, with D uncertain. Germline V gene lookup returns CDR1 MNHEY and CDR2 SMNVEV (reference sequence). The CDR3 is 13 residues long. The CDR3 loop is CASGLLGNSPLHF. The CDR3 DNA reads as TGTGCCAGCGGTTTATTAGGGAATTCACCCCTCCACTTT.

Notes on this clonotype: This probably arose from a read error, given a far larger clone one base away. This CDR3 reads CASSPIGEGSEQFF. The CDR3 DNA is TGTGCCAGCAGTCCCATAGGGGAGGGAAGTGAGCAGTTCTTC. This rearrangement joins TRBV12-3 or TRBV12-4 to TRBJ2-1; 7 bases fit TRBD2. The V gene end was trimmed by 5 bases and the J gene end by 9 bases; junction bases not matched to a gene: 10. The CDR3 extends over 14 amino acids.

This clonotype showed up many times. CDR3 nucleotide sequence: TGCACCGTACTAGATTACAATGAGCAGTTCTTC. It codes for CTVLDYNEQFF. The chain has TRBV29-1 and TRBJ2-1, with TRBD2 as a possible D gene (5 bases). The CDR3 runs 11 residues. Germline V gives CDR1 SQVTM, CDR2 ANQGSEA.

The rearrangement uses TRBV5-1 and TRBJ2-2; 8 bases align to TRBD2. Germline V gene data show CDR1 as SGHRS and CDR2 as YFSETQ. J gave up 7 bases and V 4 bases, and 12 bases lay outside the gene matches. The CDR3 consists of 16 residues. The CDR3 DNA sequence: TGCGCCAGCAGCCTCGGACTAGCTGCAGACATCGGGGAGCTGTTTTTT. Its translation is CASSLGLAADIGELFF.

This chain connects TRBV6-1 to TRBJ2-7; D is unresolved. The germline V gene encodes CDR1 MNHNS and CDR2 SASEGT. This CDR3 spans 13 amino acids. The V end lost 7 bases, the J end lost 2 bases, and 12 bases lay between the germline ends. The CDR3: CASTTQETYEQYF. DNA of the CDR3: TGTGCCAGCACTACCCAGGAGACCTACGAGCAGTACTTC.

The J gene is TRBJ1-2, the V gene TRBV20-1, with unresolved D. The CDR3 totals 14 residues. The V end lost 1 base, the J end lost 4 bases, and 13 bases lay between the germline ends. CDR1 is DFQATT, CDR2 SNEGSKA, per germline (reference sequence). Here the CDR3 reads CSARVVQIGYGYTF. The CDR3, as DNA: TGCAGTGCTAGAGTCGTGCAGATAGGCTATGGCTACACCTTC.

This clonotype showed up just a few times. The chain recombines TRBV30 with TRBJ2-5; no definite D call. V was pared by 1 base and J by 0 bases, with 12 bases between. Germline CDR1 GTSNPN, CDR2 SVGIG (reference sequence). This CDR3 region has 15 residues. DNA of the CDR3: TGTGCCTGGAGTGCGCGGCCCACCTACCAAGAGACCCAGTACTTC. Translation: CAWSARPTYQETQYF.